The rows below give T cell receptor beta chains drawn from one sample of a study of CD8 T cells in ankylosing spondylitis. TCRdb fed the 5' RACE reads into MiXCR, producing one record per CDR3 protein. The sample gives about 260,000 distinct CDR3 sequences, 20% to 30% of which show up once; roughly 0.67% is in the top ten. Sequencing was carried out using blood, either unsorted or a sorted T cell fraction (not recorded which). The receptors derive from a male donor with ankylosing spondylitis or in good health (not recorded which). Each CDR3 is given with its conserved first and last residue. The D gene is left open where the match is weak. The listing skips clone size in some rows; elsewhere it reads once, few, many or a size class.

TRBV5-1	TRBJ2-3	TRBD2	17	few	TGCGCCAGCAGCAATGTCAAAGTAGCGGGGGGCACAGATACGCAGTATTTT	CASSNVKVAGGTDTQYF
TRBV6-1	TRBJ2-2	-	13	many	TGTGCCAGCAGAAGAGGGACCACCGGGGAGCTGTTTTTT	CASRRGTTGELFF
TRBV6-5	TRBJ2-7	TRBD1	19	-	TGTGCCAGCAGTTACCCGAAGGTTGGACAGGCGCTACTGGTTTACGAGCAGTACTTC	CASSYPKVGQALLVYEQYF
TRBV20-1	TRBJ2-1	-	12	-	TGCAGTGCTGATCCCCTGGGAAATGAGCAGTTCTTC	CSADPLGNEQFF
TRBV12-3/TRBV12-4	TRBJ2-5	-	13	many	TGTGCCAGCAGCTTGGCCCGAGGGGAGACCCAGTACTTC	CASSLARGETQYF
TRBV28	TRBJ2-7	-	12	many	TGTGCCAGCAGTTTTTACGGCTACGAGCAGTACTTC	CASSFYGYEQYF
TRBV21-1	TRBJ1-1	-	16	many	TGTGCCAGCCCTTGGTCTAGGGACAGGGGCAGGGGTGAAGCTTTCTTT	CASPWSRDRGRGEAFF
TRBV10-1	TRBJ2-2	-	15	many	TGCGCCAGCAGCTCGGGGGCCCTAAACACCGGGGAGCTGTTTTTT	CASSSGALNTGELFF
TRBV3-1	TRBJ1-2	-	13	-	TGTGCCAGCAGCCAAGGTTGGGACGGAGGCTACACCTTC	CASSQGWDGGYTF
TRBV6-5	TRBJ2-5	-	12	many	TGTGCCAGCAGTTACTCGAAAGAGACCCAGTACTTC	CASSYSKETQYF
TRBV7-2	TRBJ2-5	-	13	-	TGTGCCAGCCTAGACAGACATCAAGAGACCCAGTACTTC	CASLDRHQETQYF
TRBV29-1	TRBJ2-7	-	13	-	TGCAGCGTTGGTTTCAGGGCTTTGGACGAGCAGTACTTC	CSVGFRALDEQYF
TRBV29-1	TRBJ1-4	TRBD1	13	few	TGCAGCGGTACTACAGGGGGGGGCGAAAAACTGTTTTTT	CSGTTGGGEKLFF
TRBV28	TRBJ2-7	-	16	-	TGTGCCAGCAGTTTCGCGACGGGGGCGGGATCCTACGAGCAGTACTTC	CASSFATGAGSYEQYF
TRBV4-1	TRBJ1-1	-	16	many	TGCGCCAGCAGGCTCGACCCGGGACAACGGAACACTGAAGCTTTCTTT	CASRLDPGQRNTEAFF
TRBV20-1	TRBJ2-1	TRBD1	14	many	TGCAGTGCTCCGCGAGGACAGGGGACAGGTGAGCAGTTCTTC	CSAPRGQGTGEQFF
TRBV12-3/TRBV12-4	TRBJ1-3	-	11	many	-	CASSSSNTIYF
TRBV10-3	TRBJ2-7	TRBD1	14	many	TGTGCCATCAGTGAGGACAGGGGCTCCTACGAGCAGTACTTC	CAISEDRGSYEQYF
TRBV20-1	TRBJ2-7	-	15	many	TGCAGTGCTAGAGATTACGGCGGGGACTCCTACGAGCAGTACTTC	CSARDYGGDSYEQYF
TRBV20-1	TRBJ2-7	-	13	few	TGCGGGGGCCCGCCGGACGCCACCTACGAGCAGTACTTC	CGGPPDATYEQYF
TRBV9	TRBJ1-2	TRBD1	15	-	TGTGCCAGCAGCCCGACAGGGACCCTTAACTATGGCTACACCTTC	CASSPTGTLNYGYTF
TRBV15	TRBJ2-4	-	12	many	TGTGCCACCAGCAGAGATCGAAACATTCAGTACTTC	CATSRDRNIQYF
TRBV29-1	TRBJ2-1	-	13	many	TGCAGCGTTGAAGCGAGGCAGGGTGGTGTGCAGTTCTTC	CSVEARQGGVQFF
TRBV24-1	TRBJ2-3	TRBD1	17	many	TGTGCCACCAGTGATCCTGGGACAGGGGGAAGCACAGATACGCAGTATTTT	CATSDPGTGGSTDTQYF
TRBV19	TRBJ2-4	-	12	once	TGTGCCAGTGTCGGCCCCAAAAACATTCAGTACTTC	CASVGPKNIQYF
TRBV29-1	TRBJ2-7	-	12	-	TGCAGCGTTGGAAAGGGCTCCTACGAGCAGTACTTC	CSVGKGSYEQYF
TRBV12-3/TRBV12-4	TRBJ2-3	-	14	-	TGTGCCAGCACCCGGATAACTAGCACAGATACGCAGTATTTT	CASTRITSTDTQYF
TRBV29-1	TRBJ1-4	-	13	-	TGCAGCGTTGAAAATAGGAGGAACGAAAAACTGTTTTTT	CSVENRRNEKLFF
TRBV7-3	TRBJ2-3	-	13	many	TGTGCCAGCAGCTCCCGGCGGAAAGATACGCAGTATTTT	CASSSRRKDTQYF
TRBV29-1	TRBJ2-3	-	13	-	TGCAGCGTTGTGGGGCTTTACACAGATACGCAGTATTTT	CSVVGLYTDTQYF
TRBV20-1	TRBJ2-7	-	12	few	TGCAGTGCCCCCCTCGCGAGCCACGAGCAGTACTTC	CSAPLASHEQYF
TRBV20-1	TRBJ1-2	-	15	many	TGCAGTGCTCGGTCCGGGGCAGGAGTTAACTATGGCTACACCTTC	CSARSGAGVNYGYTF
TRBV7-2	TRBJ2-1	TRBD2	16	many	TGTGCCAGCAGCTTATCCGGCGGGGGGGCCCACAATGAGCAGTTCTTC	CASSLSGGGAHNEQFF
TRBV29-1	TRBJ2-1	-	14	many	TGCAGCGTTGCTAAAGGAGACACCTACAATGAGCAGTTCTTC	CSVAKGDTYNEQFF
TRBV6-1	TRBJ1-5	-	15	many	TGTGCCAGCAGTGAATCCGCCAGGGCCAATCAGCCCCAGCATTTT	CASSESARANQPQHF
TRBV11-1	TRBJ2-5	TRBD1	13	-	TGTGCCAGCCAGGGGGAGCTCCAAGAGACCCAGTACTTC	CASQGELQETQYF
TRBV10-3	TRBJ2-7	-	12	-	TGTGCCATCAGTGAGTCGGGGTGGGGGCAGTACTTC	CAISESGWGQYF
TRBV7-2	TRBJ1-6	-	13	many	TGTGCCAGCAGCTCCACAGGGAATTCACCCCTCCACTTT	CASSSTGNSPLHF
TRBV7-9	TRBJ2-7	-	13	few	TGTGCCAGCAGCTTAGGGGTGGATTACGAGCAGTACTTC	CASSLGVDYEQYF
TRBV20-1	TRBJ2-3	TRBD2	14	few	TGCAGTGCTGCTGGCGGGGGGCTCACAGATACGCAGTATTTT	CSAAGGGLTDTQYF
TRBV20-1	TRBJ1-1	-	12	-	TGCAGTGCTAGAGATCCAGTCACTGAAGCTTTCTTT	CSARDPVTEAFF
TRBV29-1	TRBJ2-6	-	15	few	TGCAGCGTTGTGAGCCCCGGCTCTGGGGCCAACGTCCTGACTTTC	CSVVSPGSGANVLTF
TRBV20-1	TRBJ2-1	TRBD2	14	once	TGCAGTGCTAGAGAGGGGCGGGGGGTCGGTGAGCAGTTCTTC	CSAREGRGVGEQFF
TRBV20-1	TRBJ1-5	-	14	few	TGCAGTGCTAGACCCGGCACTAGCAATCAGCCCCAGCATTTT	CSARPGTSNQPQHF
TRBV20-1	TRBJ2-2	TRBD2	16	few	TGCAGTGTCAGCCCCGGGAGGGGACGAGATACCGGGGAGCTGTTTTTT	CSVSPGRGRDTGELFF
TRBV11-2	TRBJ1-1	-	15	few	TGTGCCAGCAGCTTAGGAGTCGCTGTGAACACTGAAGCTTTCTTT	CASSLGVAVNTEAFF
TRBV20-1	TRBJ2-7	-	14	few	TGCAGTGCTGGGAATCCCCCCAGCTCCTACGAGCAGTACTTC	CSAGNPPSSYEQYF
TRBV12-3/TRBV12-4	TRBJ2-5	-	12	-	TGTGCCAGCAGGGGGGGCCCGGAGACCCAGTACTTC	CASRGGPETQYF
TRBV12-3/TRBV12-4	TRBJ2-5	-	15	many	TGTGCCAGCAGTTTAGGGCGCGGGACAGAAGAGACCCAGTACTTC	CASSLGRGTEETQYF
TRBV25-1	TRBJ2-7	TRBD1	16	few	TGTGCCAGCAGTGAATCTTCCCGGGACAGGACCTACGAGCAGTACTTC	CASSESSRDRTYEQYF
TRBV20-1	TRBJ2-5	TRBD2	14	few	TGCAGTGCTAGAGAGCTAGCGGCCCAAGAGACCCAGTACTTC	CSARELAAQETQYF
TRBV4-1	TRBJ2-7	TRBD2	14	many	TGCGCCAGCAGCCAGATCGGGGGGACGTGGGAGCAGTACTTC	CASSQIGGTWEQYF
TRBV20-1	TRBJ1-5	-	12	many	TGCAGTGCTAGAGTGGGGGGTCAGCCCCAGCATTTT	CSARVGGQPQHF
TRBV18	TRBJ1-2	-	12	many	TGTGCCAGCTCACCAGGGGTGGAAGGCTACACCTTC	CASSPGVEGYTF
TRBV6-2/TRBV6-3	TRBJ2-5	TRBD2	15	few	TGTGCCAGCAGTACGGGACTAGCGGGGGAAGAGACCCAGTACTTC	CASSTGLAGEETQYF
TRBV20-1	TRBJ1-6	-	15	many	TGCAGTGCTAGTACTCCGACTGTGCCTAATTCACCCCTCCACTTT	CSASTPTVPNSPLHF
TRBV5-1	TRBJ2-6	-	15	-	TGCGCCAGCAGTCGCGAGCCAGCTGGGGCCAACGTCCTGACTTTC	CASSREPAGANVLTF
TRBV6-1	TRBJ2-7	-	13	many	TGTGCCAGCAGTCCCAGGGGCCCCTACGAGCAGTACTTC	CASSPRGPYEQYF
TRBV5-1	TRBJ2-7	-	13	many	TGCGCCAGCAGCGCGGGACAATCCTACGAGCAGTACTTC	CASSAGQSYEQYF